This T cell receptor (beta chain) comes out of a study of blood T cell repertoires in COVID-19. On the study more broadly: Samples came from the United States, Italy and Spain, spanning acute and convalescent COVID-19. PBMCs, B-cell-depleted T cells, or T cells were the source of the cDNA or gDNA that made up the material.

As processed by the authors: Amplification from reference gene primers served as the basis for estimated nucleated cell counts. The assay was immunoSEQ multiplex PCR, and TCRdb's table has in-frame clones only and misses some. From that table come the V and J calls and clone size; the DNA was used to work out D and trimming. Of approximately 90,000 clones listed, approximately 82% are singletons. The sequenced sample was peripheral blood. This receptor was taken from an elderly woman with acute or convalescent COVID-19.

The CDR3 region is CAIRSDRDGGYTF. CDR3 coding DNA: TGTGCCATCAGGTCCGACAGGGATGGGGGCTACACCTTC. The V gene is TRBV10-3, the J gene TRBJ1-2; 7 positions match TRBD1. This CDR3 contains 13 residues. The junction had 9 bases not matched to a gene; V was cut back by 6 bases and J by 8 bases. Germline V lookup: CDR1 ENHRY, CDR2 SYGVKD.